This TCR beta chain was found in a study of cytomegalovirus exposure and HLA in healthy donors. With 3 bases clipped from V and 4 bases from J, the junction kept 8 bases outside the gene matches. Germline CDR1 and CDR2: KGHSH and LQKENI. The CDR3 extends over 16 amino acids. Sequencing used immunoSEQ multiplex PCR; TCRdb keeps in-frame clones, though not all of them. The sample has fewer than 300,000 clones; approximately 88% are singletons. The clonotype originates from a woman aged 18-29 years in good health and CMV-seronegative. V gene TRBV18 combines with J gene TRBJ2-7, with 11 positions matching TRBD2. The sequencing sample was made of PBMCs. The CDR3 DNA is TGTGCCAGCTCACCTATAACTAGCGGGAGAACTTACGAGCAGTACTTC. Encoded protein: CASSPITSGRTYEQYF.